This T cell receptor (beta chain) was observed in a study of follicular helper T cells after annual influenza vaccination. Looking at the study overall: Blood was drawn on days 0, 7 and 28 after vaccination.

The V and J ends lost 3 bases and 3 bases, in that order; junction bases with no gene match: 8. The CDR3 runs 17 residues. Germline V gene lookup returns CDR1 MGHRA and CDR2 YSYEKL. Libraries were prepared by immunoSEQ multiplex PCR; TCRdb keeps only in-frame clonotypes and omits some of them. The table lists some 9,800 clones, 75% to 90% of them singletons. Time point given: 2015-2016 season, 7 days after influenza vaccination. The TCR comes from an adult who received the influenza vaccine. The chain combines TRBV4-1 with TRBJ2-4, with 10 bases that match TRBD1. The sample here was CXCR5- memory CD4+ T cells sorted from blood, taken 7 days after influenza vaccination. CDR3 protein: CASSQGPGQGIKNIQYF. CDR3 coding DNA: TGCGCCAGCAGCCAGGGTCCGGGACAGGGGATCAAAAACATTCAGTACTTC.